One sample yielded the 27 T cell receptor beta chains listed below, sequenced in a study of cytomegalovirus exposure and HLA in healthy donors. The PCR used 60 Vbeta and 13 Jbeta primers. Sequencing used immunoSEQ multiplex PCR; TCRdb keeps in-frame clones, though not all of them. The data show roughly 200,000 clones, around 74% seen once. The specimen sequenced was PBMCs. These receptors were taken from a girl aged 5-17 years in good health and CMV-seropositive.

This clone was picked up a small number of times. The chain joins TRBV6-6 to TRBJ2-7, with D uncertain. CDR3 length equals 11 residues. Germline V gene lookup returns CDR1 MNHNY and CDR2 SVGAGI (reference sequence). The V gene lost 6 bases and the J gene lost 1 base, with 4 bases spanning the gap. CDR3 in DNA: TGTGCCAGCAGGTCTTCCTACGAGCAGTACTTC. It yields the protein CASRSSYEQYF.

The rearrangement uses TRBV29-1 and TRBJ1-2; D gene unclear. Between the trimmed V and J ends, which lost 5 bases and 2 bases, there was a span of 15 bases. Germline V gene data show CDR1 as SQVTM and CDR2 as ANQGSEA. The CDR3 runs 14 residues. CDR3 loop: CSVPTRVANYGYTF. The CDR3 DNA is TGCAGCGTTCCCACCAGAGTAGCCAACTATGGCTACACCTTC.

V usage is TRBV7-8 and J usage is TRBJ2-3; D is unclear. The CDR3 runs to 15 residues. The V and J ends lost 1 base and 2 bases respectively, with 10 bases between them. Germline-derived CDR1 and CDR2 are SGHVS and FQNEAQ. This chain's CDR3 is CASSLVRSPTDTQYF. Written as DNA, the CDR3 is TGTGCCAGCAGCTTAGTACGGAGCCCCACAGATACGCAGTATTTT.

V gene TRBV27 combines with J gene TRBJ2-1; 9 positions match TRBD1. The CDR3 runs 13 residues. CDR1 and CDR2 from the germline V gene are MNHEY and SMNVEV (reference sequence). The V and J ends lost 5 bases and 9 bases, in that order; junction bases with no gene match: 5. The CDR3 nucleotides are TGTGCCAGCAGTCTGGGACAGGGACGTGAGCAGTTCTTC. As protein: CASSLGQGREQFF.

The V and J genes are TRBV6-1 and TRBJ1-5, with 9 bases that match TRBD1. The trim removed 4 bases at V and 15 bases at J, leaving 7 bases unmatched. Germline loops: CDR1 MNHNS, CDR2 SASEGT. The CDR3 is 12 residues long. The CDR3 bases are TGTGCCAGCAGTGGGGGACAGGGCAAATGGCATTTT. Its protein is CASSGGQGKWHF.

J is TRBJ2-7 and V is TRBV4-3; 7 bases agree with TRBD2. CDR3 size: 16 residues. Germline V CDR1 and CDR2: LGHNA, YSLEER. V lost 1 base to trimming and J lost 2 bases; unmatched junction nucleotides: 8. CDR3 nucleotide sequence: TGCGCCAGCAGCCAAGGGAGGACTAGTTTCCCCTACGAGCAGTACTTC. Protein product: CASSQGRTSFPYEQYF.

As regards this clone: At one boundary the junction diverges from the germline segment, which might be a read error. Within the sample, other DNA sequences also encode this same CDR3. This chain connects TRBV6-8 to TRBJ1-2, with D maybe TRBD1 (5 bases). The CDR3 contains 13 residues. From germline, CDR1 is MNHGY and CDR2 SAAAGT. CDR3 in amino acids: CASSYSGLRGYTF. The CDR3 nucleotides read TGTGCCAGCAGCTACTCGGGGCTAAGGGGCTACACCTTC.

The chain links TRBV19 to TRBJ2-5, with D uncertain. The CDR3 has 13 residues. V shed 2 bases and J shed 6 bases, with 10 bases lying between them. Looked up from germline, CDR1 is LNHDA and CDR2 is SQIVND (reference sequence). The CDR3, as DNA: TGTGCCAGTAGTATAAATACGCTACAGACCCAGTACTTC. This translates into CASSINTLQTQYF.

The rearrangement joins TRBV4-2 to TRBJ2-1, with 10 positions matching TRBD2. Trimming removed 0 bases from V and 8 bases from J; junction bases left unmatched: 7. The CDR3 sequence is 16 residues long. Germline CDR1 and CDR2: LGHNA and YNFKEQ. CDR3 bases: TGTGCCAGCAGCCAAGATAGGAGCGGGGGGGCGGATGAGCAGTTCTTC. Translation: CASSQDRSGGADEQFF.

The chain recombines TRBV6-5 with TRBJ2-3; TRBD2 aligns across 8 bases. Per germline, CDR1 MNHEY and CDR2 SVGAGI. The CDR3 contains 16 residues. The J segment lost 1 base and the V segment lost 4 bases, leaving 7 bases of the junction unmatched. Here the CDR3 reads CASSSLRGAGTDTQYF. The DNA for the CDR3 is TGTGCCAGCAGTTCCTTGCGGGGGGCGGGCACAGATACGCAGTATTTT.

This chain links TRBV7-2 with TRBJ1-5, with 7 bases that match TRBD1. Losses at the gene ends were 4 bases for V and 9 bases for J; bases not matched to a gene: 9. The CDR3 is made up of 14 amino acids. Germline CDR1 and CDR2: SGHTA and FQGNSA. Here the CDR3 reads CASSSGQGDLPQHF. CDR3 DNA sequence: TGTGCCAGCAGCTCAGGCCAGGGGGACCTGCCCCAGCATTTT.

V usage is TRBV9 and J usage is TRBJ1-6; 8 nucleotides line up with TRBD1. V trimming: 3 bases; J trimming: 8 bases; junction bases outside the gene matches: 7. This CDR3 region has 15 residues. Germline CDR1 SGDLS, CDR2 YYNGEE. This CDR3 reads CASSDGTGLHSPLHF. The CDR3 bases are TGTGCCAGCAGCGATGGGACAGGACTTCATTCACCCCTCCACTTT.

The chain joins TRBV2 to TRBJ2-3; the D is unclear. CDR1 is SNHLY, CDR2 FYNNEI, per germline. Trimming cost V 3 bases and J 2 bases, with 12 bases left between them. This CDR3 region has 15 residues. The CDR3 sequence is CASSDDSTSTDTQYF. The DNA of the CDR3 is TGTGCCAGCAGTGATGATAGCACTTCCACAGATACGCAGTATTTT.

CDR3 sequence reads: CASSPVGVEQFF. CDR3 nucleotide sequence: TGTGCCAGCAGCCCCGTCGGAGTTGAGCAGTTCTTC. The chain is built from TRBV7-9 and TRBJ2-1; no clear D. The CDR3 has 12 residues. Germline values: CDR1 SEHNR, CDR2 FQNEAQ (reference sequence). V shed 5 bases and J shed 9 bases, with 11 bases lying between them.

The chain uses TRBV4-1 and TRBJ1-2, with 10 nucleotides matching TRBD1. With 1 base clipped from V and 4 bases from J, the junction kept 12 bases outside the gene matches. Germline values: CDR1 MGHRA, CDR2 YSYEKL. This CDR3 contains 18 residues. CDR3 sequence reads: CASSQGPIRDRGSYGYTF. CDR3 coding DNA: TGCGCCAGCAGCCAAGGCCCTATCCGGGACAGGGGATCCTATGGCTACACCTTC.

This clone was recorded once. Other DNA sequences in the sample encode the same CDR3. As DNA, the CDR3 is TGTGCCAGCAGTGGCGGGGGAGCAACAGATACGCAGTATTTT. Translation: CASSGGGATDTQYF. J is TRBJ2-3 and V is TRBV6-4; TRBD2 agrees at 7 bases. This CDR3 is built from 14 residues. CDR1 is MRHNA, CDR2 SNTAGT, per germline. Losses at the gene ends were 4 bases for V and 3 bases for J; bases not matched to a gene: 4.

The rearrangement links TRBV7-8 to TRBJ1-6, with a tentative D call TRBD1 (5 bases). The V end was cut by 5 bases, the J end by 1 base, with 9 bases between. The germline V gene encodes CDR1 SGHVS and CDR2 FQNEAQ. The CDR3 has 15 amino acids. As DNA, the CDR3 is TGTGCCAGCAGCGGCAGGGTTTCCTATAATTCACCCCTCCACTTT. Translated, it gives CASSGRVSYNSPLHF.

The chain uses TRBV6-4 and TRBJ2-5, with TRBD2 identical over 13 bases. CDR1 and CDR2 (germline): MRHNA, SNTAGT. The junction had 2 bases not matched to a gene; V was cut back by 5 bases and J by 2 bases. The CDR3 runs 15 residues. The CDR3 loop reads CASSQLAGGQETQYF. DNA for the CDR3: TGTGCCAGCAGTCAACTAGCGGGGGGGCAAGAGACCCAGTACTTC.

The genes are TRBV9 and TRBJ1-6, with 8 bases lining up with TRBD1. Germline V gene lookup returns CDR1 SGDLS and CDR2 YYNGEE. Trimming at V came to 3 bases and at J to 10 bases, leaving 6 bases not matched to a gene. This CDR3 contains 14 residues. The chain's CDR3 is CASSADRGESPLHF. DNA of the CDR3: TGTGCCAGCAGCGCCGACAGGGGTGAGTCACCCCTCCACTTT.

The chain recombines TRBV27 with TRBJ1-2; D remains ambiguous. From germline, CDR1 is MNHEY and CDR2 SMNVEV (reference sequence). V was trimmed by 4 bases and J by 8 bases, leaving 14 bases between them. The CDR3 spans 13 residues. CDR3 nucleotides: TGTGCCAGCAGTTCCTCTGCCTCAGTCGGCTACACCTTC. Encoded protein: CASSSSASVGYTF.

The genes are TRBV4-2 and TRBJ2-7; 7 bases agree with TRBD2. Per germline, CDR1 LGHNA and CDR2 YNFKEQ. The ends lost 4 bases at V and 3 bases at J; junction bases unmatched: 6. The CDR3 loop spans 14 amino acids. CDR3 DNA sequence: TGTGCCAGCAGCCCGGGACTAAGTTTCTACGAGCAGTACTTC. It specifies CASSPGLSFYEQYF.

In this sample, this clone turned up a few times. This chain uses TRBV5-4 with TRBJ1-1; D perhaps matches TRBD1 (5 bases). Trimming pared 2 bases from V and 5 bases from J, leaving 7 bases between. The length of the CDR3 is 12 residues. Germline loops: CDR1 SGHNT, CDR2 YYREEE (reference sequence). The chain's CDR3 is CASSFRETEAFF. CDR3 DNA sequence: TGTGCCAGCAGCTTCAGGGAAACTGAAGCTTTCTTT.

There are a few counts of this clone. This chain connects TRBV7-8 to TRBJ2-4, with 12 nucleotides matching TRBD2. CDR3 length: 14 amino acids. The junction had 1 base not matched to a gene; V was cut back by 4 bases and J by 6 bases. Germline loops: CDR1 SGHVS, CDR2 FQNEAQ. The CDR3 DNA reads as TGTGCCAGCAGCTCTAGCGGGGGGGTAAACATTCAGTACTTC. It encodes CASSSSGGVNIQYF.

The chain has TRBV5-6 and TRBJ2-7; 8 bases fit TRBD2. The CDR3 spans 13 residues. Germline CDR1 is SGHDT and CDR2 is YYEEEE. J lost 5 bases, V lost 4 bases, and 5 bases had no gene match. CDR3 sequence (DNA): TGTGCCAGCAGCCCCGGGACTAGTCACGAGCAGTACTTC. This encodes CASSPGTSHEQYF.

The CDR3 loop is CASSLASGTGSRGAFF. For the CDR3, the DNA is TGTGCCAGCAGCTTAGCTTCCGGGACAGGGTCTCGGGGTGCTTTCTTT. This chain links TRBV7-2 with TRBJ1-1; 9 nucleotides line up with TRBD1. V dropped 0 bases and J dropped 11; count of bases not matched to a gene: 13. In germline, CDR1 is SGHTA, CDR2 FQGNSA. The CDR3 runs to 16 residues.

This chain connects TRBV7-6 to TRBJ1-2, with TRBD1 identical over 9 bases. The CDR3 loop spans 13 amino acids. J lost 6 bases, V lost 5 bases, and 4 bases had no gene match. Germline CDR1 reads SGHVS; CDR2 reads FNYEAQ. The DNA for the CDR3 is TGTGCCAGCAGCCATACAGGGGGCCATGGCTACACCTTC. Protein: CASSHTGGHGYTF.

This clone was observed a handful of times. The V call is TRBV18, the J call TRBJ2-3; 10 nucleotides match TRBD1. The CDR3 extends over 14 amino acids. Germline CDR1 and CDR2: KGHSH and LQKENI. The junction had 2 bases not matched to a gene; V was cut back by 3 bases and J by 5 bases. CDR3 protein: CASSPGQGKDTQYF. The DNA of the CDR3 is TGTGCCAGCTCACCGGGACAGGGGAAAGATACGCAGTATTTT.